Listed below are T cell receptor beta chains from one sample, sequenced in a study of identical twins. Each CDR3 protein gets one entry after TCRdb re-called the 5' RACE reads with MiXCR. The sample lists under 350,000 distinct CDR3 sequences; roughly 8.6% were seen once. A further study also used this sample, focusing on yellow fever vaccine responses in identical twins.

Sequenced input: CD8+ T cells sorted from blood. Source of these receptors: a woman aged 18-30 years in good health. Each CDR3 is given with its conserved first and last residue.

16,TRBV12-3/TRBV12-4,TRBJ2-1,CASSAPGQGLVNEQFF
19,TRBV28,TRBJ2-7,CASSGTGMFQQMGSYEQYF
16,TRBV2,TRBJ2-3,CATSTRGGPVTDTQYF
15,TRBV30,TRBJ2-1,CAWSDGTSSYNEQFF
13,TRBV3-1,TRBJ1-5,CASSQWIGQPQHF
14,TRBV7-9,TRBJ2-7,CASSFGPSSYEQYF
15,TRBV4-1,TRBJ2-1,CASSPRTSGDNEQFF
14,TRBV3-1,TRBJ2-5,CASSLRDKGETQYF
14,TRBV19,TRBJ2-2,CASKGTDDTGELFF
13,TRBV4-3,TRBJ2-2,CASSQLSGGELFF
16,TRBV7-9,TRBJ2-7,CASSLVGLAADYEQYF
14,TRBV7-2,TRBJ2-3,CASRRSLGTDTQYF
14,TRBV5-1,TRBJ2-1,CASSLVDNSGEQFF
17,TRBV7-9,TRBJ1-4,CASSSTTSGTGLEKLFF
17,TRBV6-5,TRBJ1-5,CASSSLGAEGFVQPQHF
13,TRBV7-8,TRBJ2-5,CASRPKVGGTQYF
16,TRBV7-9,TRBJ2-3,CASSPRGRVEFETQYF
15,TRBV2,TRBJ2-7,CASSLLAGGKREQYF
13,TRBV7-2,TRBJ2-3,CASSINRVDTQYF
12,TRBV25-1,TRBJ1-1,CASRLGTSLAFF
11,TRBV30,TRBJ2-1,CAWRGGYEQFF
18,TRBV7-2,TRBJ2-7,CASSLARGLAGLSYEQYF
15,TRBV5-1,TRBJ1-2,CASSLWRGKLYGYTF
20,TRBV6-2/TRBV6-3,TRBJ2-1,CASSYSFRLAGVVSYNEQFF
16,TRBV14,TRBJ1-1,CASSPFDGSRGLEAFF
13,TRBV10-2,TRBJ2-1,CASIEHRGDEQFF
14,TRBV12-3/TRBV12-4,TRBJ2-2,CASSPRTGLRELFF
15,TRBV20-1,TRBJ2-4,CSARPMVESKNIQYF
13,TRBV30,TRBJ2-1,CAWSVGSYNEQFF
12,TRBV9,TRBJ1-6,CASSYNNSPLHF
16,TRBV6-5,TRBJ1-2,CASSYSGTGAPYGYTF
16,TRBV10-3,TRBJ2-1,CAISESISSLLNEQFF
13,TRBV5-1,TRBJ2-2,CATKAGETGELFF
16,TRBV3-1,TRBJ1-1,CASSQYPRGGRTEAFF
16,TRBV5-6,TRBJ2-1,CASSSIGSSSYNEQFF
13,TRBV6-1,TRBJ1-1,CASSSDSYTEAFF
13,TRBV7-9,TRBJ1-6,CASSSRDNSPLHF
17,TRBV7-9,TRBJ1-2,CASSRGAGNLLNYGYTF
19,TRBV6-2/TRBV6-3,TRBJ2-1,CASSYPPVRLTSGGNEQFF
12,TRBV13,TRBJ1-5,CASSSRNQPQHF
16,TRBV7-7,TRBJ2-1,CASSPAGTSYYNEQFF
14,TRBV29-1,TRBJ2-3,CSVELGRGPDTQYF
13,TRBV6-5,TRBJ1-1,CASSYSIAFEAFF
13,TRBV10-2,TRBJ2-7,CASTAGGSYEQYF
15,TRBV9,TRBJ2-3,CASSVVAGSTDTQYF
19,TRBV10-2,TRBJ2-3,CASSVSGGEGTRNTDTQYF
13,TRBV6-2/TRBV6-3,TRBJ2-3,CASSGTDYDTQYF
15,TRBV7-8,TRBJ2-7,CASSPLAGIYYEQYF
15,TRBV7-6,TRBJ2-1,CASSPWEGHNNEQFF
14,TRBV5-1,TRBJ2-7,CASSLGPDSYEQYF
17,TRBV28,TRBJ2-6,CASSPDTVGSGANVLTF
14,TRBV29-1,TRBJ2-1,CSVEDLQLADEQFF
14,TRBV28,TRBJ2-7,CASSAGLADYEQYF
16,TRBV7-9,TRBJ2-2,CASSSIRGANTGELFF
15,TRBV2,TRBJ2-7,CASSVGASLSYEQYF
15,TRBV29-1,TRBJ2-5,CSGTTGHREWGTQYF
16,TRBV4-2,TRBJ2-1,CASSQNSGRALNEQFF